A selection of T cell receptor beta chains follows, all from one sample in a study of control samples from healthy donors and cancer patients. The table came from immunoSEQ multiplex PCR; TCRdb's copy has only in-frame clones and leaves some out. The sample contains tens of thousands of clones, 82% of which appear only once. The sample was blood. The receptor set was obtained from a woman between 55 and 75 years old in good health. The CDR3 runs from the conserved cysteine through the conserved F or W. D genes are given only for firm matches. Clone size is shown for a subset of rows, as once, few, many or a class of expanded clone.

length: 15; D: .; size: .; V: TRBV7-2; J: TRBJ2-7; CDR3: CASSEDPWSSYEQYF; DNA: TGTGCCAGCAGCGAGGACCCATGGAGCTCCTACGAGCAGTACTTC
length: 12; D: .; size: .; V: TRBV11-2; J: TRBJ2-7; CDR3: CASSLDMNEQYF; DNA: TGTGCCAGCAGCTTAGATATGAACGAGCAGTACTTC
length: 13; D: .; size: .; V: TRBV11-3; J: TRBJ1-1; CDR3: CASSLGQDTEAFF; DNA: TGTGCCAGCAGCTTGGGGCAGGACACTGAAGCTTTCTTT
length: 13; D: .; size: few; V: TRBV12-3/TRBV12-4; J: TRBJ2-2; CDR3: CASSLGPTGELFF; DNA: TGTGCCAGCAGTTTAGGGCCCACCGGGGAGCTGTTTTTT
length: 14; D: .; size: .; V: TRBV7-2; J: TRBJ2-3; CDR3: CASSLALGSDTQYF; DNA: TGTGCCAGCAGCTTAGCGCTTGGGTCAGATACGCAGTATTTT
length: 11; D: TRBD1; size: .; V: TRBV29-1; J: TRBJ1-1; CDR3: CSGWDRAGAFF; DNA: TGCAGCGGTTGGGACAGGGCTGGCGCTTTCTTT
length: 14; D: .; size: once; V: TRBV6-5; J: TRBJ2-2; CDR3: CASSSKGYTGELFF; DNA: TGTGCCAGCAGTTCAAAGGGGTACACCGGGGAGCTGTTTTTT
length: 15; D: TRBD1; size: .; V: TRBV7-9; J: TRBJ2-7; CDR3: CASSSDGTGAYEQYF; DNA: TGTGCCAGCAGTTCCGACGGGACAGGGGCCTACGAGCAGTACTTC
length: 12; D: .; size: .; V: TRBV7-9; J: TRBJ2-5; CDR3: CAGESIEETQYF; DNA: TGTGCCGGGGAGAGTATTGAAGAGACCCAGTACTTC
length: 14; D: .; size: once; V: TRBV5-1; J: TRBJ1-2; CDR3: CASSLGSVDYGYTF; DNA: TGCGCCAGCAGCTTAGGATCGGTTGACTATGGCTACACCTTC
length: 15; D: TRBD1; size: .; V: TRBV14; J: TRBJ1-6; CDR3: CASSQDTGVGSPLHF; DNA: TGTGCCAGCAGCCAAGATACAGGGGTAGGTTCACCCCTCCACTTT
length: 13; D: TRBD2; size: .; V: TRBV29-1; J: TRBJ2-1; CDR3: CSVWTSAYNEQFF; DNA: TGCAGCGTCTGGACTAGCGCTTACAATGAGCAGTTCTTC
length: 14; D: .; size: .; V: TRBV7-9; J: TRBJ2-3; CDR3: CASSLEAGMDTQYF; DNA: TGTGCCAGCAGCTTAGAGGCAGGGATGGATACGCAGTATTTT
length: 16; D: .; size: .; V: TRBV5-1; J: TRBJ2-2; CDR3: CASSPSARLNTGELFF; DNA: TGCGCCAGCAGCCCGTCGGCCAGACTGAACACCGGGGAGCTGTTTTTT
length: 13; D: .; size: .; V: TRBV28; J: TRBJ1-2; CDR3: CASKGQGNYGYTF; DNA: TGTGCCAGCAAGGGGCAGGGAAACTATGGCTACACCTTC
length: 13; D: TRBD2; size: .; V: TRBV10-1; J: TRBJ2-1; CDR3: CASSLAVYNEQFF; DNA: TGCGCCAGCTCACTAGCGGTCTACAATGAGCAGTTCTTC
length: 15; D: .; size: once; V: TRBV27; J: TRBJ1-6; CDR3: CASSKGGSYNSPLHF; DNA: TGTGCCAGCAGCAAAGGAGGCTCCTATAATTCACCCCTCCACTTT
length: 20; D: .; size: .; V: TRBV12-2; J: TRBJ2-1; CDR3: CASRPLAVSGSLRPYNEQFF; DNA: TGTGCAAGTCGCCCCCTCGCAGTTAGCGGGAGCTTAAGGCCCTACAATGAGCAGTTCTTC
length: 14; D: TRBD1; size: .; V: TRBV5-8; J: TRBJ2-1; CDR3: CASTIRTGSNEQFF; DNA: TGTGCCAGCACGATTAGGACAGGGTCGAATGAGCAGTTCTTC
length: 14; D: .; size: once; V: TRBV27; J: TRBJ1-2; CDR3: CASSLRTGVYGYTF; DNA: TGTGCCAGCAGTTTAAGGACGGGGGTCTATGGCTACACCTTC
length: 15; D: .; size: .; V: TRBV6-1; J: TRBJ2-7; CDR3: CASSDGVKASYEQYF; DNA: TGTGCCAGCAGTGATGGGGTCAAGGCCTCCTACGAGCAGTACTTC
length: 16; D: TRBD1; size: .; V: TRBV5-4; J: TRBJ1-2; CDR3: CASSVNAGQGADGYTF; DNA: TGTGCCAGCAGCGTAAACGCGGGGCAGGGGGCAGACGGCTACACCTTC
length: 17; D: TRBD2; size: once; V: TRBV3-1/TRBV3-2; J: TRBJ2-3; CDR3: CASLHLAGGPGPDTQYF; DNA: TGTGCCAGCCTCCATTTAGCGGGGGGACCAGGTCCAGATACGCAGTATTTT
length: 14; D: TRBD1; size: .; V: TRBV5-8; J: TRBJ1-2; CDR3: CASSSGQGMYGYTF; DNA: TGTGCCAGCAGCTCCGGACAGGGCATGTATGGCTACACCTTC
length: 15; D: .; size: few; V: TRBV6-5; J: TRBJ1-5; CDR3: CASSTSRESNQPQHF; DNA: TGTGCCAGCAGTACCTCAAGGGAAAGTAATCAGCCCCAGCATTTT
length: 14; D: .; size: .; V: TRBV5-1; J: TRBJ2-5; CDR3: CASSLSQGLETQYF; DNA: TGCGCCAGCAGCTTAAGTCAGGGCCTAGAGACCCAGTACTTC
length: 12; D: .; size: .; V: TRBV11-2; J: TRBJ1-1; CDR3: CASSLGGFEAFF; DNA: TGTGCCAGCAGCTTAGGTGGATTTGAAGCTTTCTTT
length: 13; D: .; size: .; V: TRBV6-1; J: TRBJ1-1; CDR3: CASREGGGTEAFF; DNA: TGTGCCAGCAGAGAAGGAGGGGGAACTGAAGCTTTCTTT
length: 15; D: TRBD2; size: .; V: TRBV19; J: TRBJ2-1; CDR3: CASKLAGGAYNEQFF; DNA: TGTGCCAGTAAATTAGCGGGAGGGGCCTACAATGAGCAGTTCTTC
length: 15; D: .; size: few; V: TRBV18; J: TRBJ1-2; CDR3: CASSPTGQEGVGYTF; DNA: TGTGCCAGCTCACCAACAGGGCAGGAAGGCGTTGGCTACACCTTC
length: 14; D: TRBD2; size: .; V: TRBV7-6; J: TRBJ2-3; CDR3: CASSFQTSGDTQYF; DNA: TGTGCCAGCAGCTTCCAGACTAGCGGAGATACGCAGTATTTT
length: 15; D: .; size: once; V: TRBV14; J: TRBJ2-1; CDR3: CASSQGELIYNEQFF; DNA: TGTGCCAGCAGCCAAGGGGAATTGATCTACAATGAGCAGTTCTTC
length: 14; D: .; size: .; V: TRBV5-1; J: TRBJ2-5; CDR3: CASSLDGLRETQYF; DNA: TGCGCCAGCAGCCTGGACGGCCTGCGGGAGACCCAGTACTTC
length: 12; D: .; size: .; V: TRBV6-5; J: TRBJ1-1; CDR3: CASGRSGTEAFF; DNA: TGTGCCAGCGGCAGGTCGGGCACTGAAGCTTTCTTT
length: 13; D: .; size: .; V: TRBV21-1; J: TRBJ1-6; CDR3: CASSPGPGSPLHF; DNA: TGTGCCAGCAGCCCCGGTCCCGGTTCACCCCTCCACTTT
length: 15; D: TRBD1; size: .; V: TRBV29-1; J: TRBJ1-1; CDR3: CSVDRPGQGNTEAFF; DNA: TGCAGCGTGGACAGACCGGGACAGGGAAACACTGAAGCTTTCTTT